This entry concerns a single T cell receptor beta chain. Germline values: CDR1 SGDLS, CDR2 YYNGEE. CDR3 length: 15 amino acids. The V end lost 5 bases, the J end lost 8 bases, and 20 bases lay between the germline ends. This entry belongs to a study of control samples from healthy donors and cancer patients. Here immunoSEQ multiplex PCR was the method, and the copy in TCRdb shows in-frame clones only, minus some. Of 150,000 to 200,000 clones listed, around nine tenths are singletons. This clonotype originated in a woman between 25 and 40 years old in good health. The sequenced sample consisted of blood. The rearrangement joins TRBV9 to TRBJ2-1, with D unresolved. This chain's CDR3 is CASSPTIQFWDEQFF. In nucleotides, the CDR3 is TGTGCCAGCAGTCCTACTATACAGTTTTGGGATGAGCAGTTCTTC. Filled out from reference TRBV9 and TRBJ2-1, the complete variable domain reads DSGVTQTPKHLITATGQRVTLRCSPRSGDLSVYWYQQSLDQGLQFLIQYYNGEERAKGNILERFSAQQFPDLHSELNLSSLELGDSALYFCASSPTIQFWDEQFFGPGTRLTVL.